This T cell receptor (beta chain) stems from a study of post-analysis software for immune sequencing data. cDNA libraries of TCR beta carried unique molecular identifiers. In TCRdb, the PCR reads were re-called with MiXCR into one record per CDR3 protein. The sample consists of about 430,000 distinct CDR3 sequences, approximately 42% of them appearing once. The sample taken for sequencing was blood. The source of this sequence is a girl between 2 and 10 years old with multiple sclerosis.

CDR3 bases: TGTGCCAGCAGCTTAGAGGGTAGCGCCAATGAGCAGTTCTTC. Translation: CASSLEGSANEQFF. The chain uses TRBV11-3 and TRBJ2-1, with a tentative D call TRBD2 (5 bases). Germline V gene data show CDR1 as SGHNT and CDR2 as YENEEA. V shed 0 bases and J shed 6 bases, with 9 bases lying between them. The CDR3 runs 14 residues.